This entry is about one T cell receptor (beta chain). This CDR3 has 13 amino acids. V was cut by 0 bases and J by 3 bases, with 8 bases left in between. CDR1 GTSNPN and CDR2 SVGIG come from the germline V gene (reference sequence). Time point in this sample: pretreatment peripheral blood. Patients presented with locally advanced or metastatic urothelial carcinoma. The data stem from a study of PD-L1 blockade in urothelial cancer. Overall study context: Every 3 weeks, patients received intravenous atezolizumab 1,200 mg, beginning 2014.

The protocol was immunoSEQ multiplex PCR, while the TCRdb copy is restricted to in-frame clones and leaves out a portion. The top ten hold over 1% of the sample, which has tens of thousands of clones, around four fifths seen once. This TCR came from a man over 45 with urothelial cancer. The rearrangement links TRBV30 to TRBJ1-1; D is ambiguous. The sample consisted of PBMCs, taken around atezolizumab (anti-PD-L1) treatment. The CDR3, as DNA: TGTGCCTGGAGTGTTGTCAGTTACACTGAAGCTTTCTTT. Amino acids: CAWSVVSYTEAFF.